The present T cell receptor (beta chain) was sequenced within a study of neurological immune-mediated disorders (dated by TCRdb to between 2017 and 2020). Regarding the study in general: Peripheral blood TCR-beta repertoires from HTLV-I-associated myelopathy (HAM/TSP) patients, multiple sclerosis patients and healthy controls were compared by UMI-based sequencing. Alongside PBMC samples, the set of approximately 100 TCR-beta libraries contained longitudinal samples, technical triplicates, and paired CD4+ and CD8+ T-cell subsets that had been sorted. Of the approximately 66 subjects in the cohort, about 14 were HAM/TSP patients, roughly 35 were multiple sclerosis patients, and approximately 20 were healthy controls.

cDNA was synthesized by template-switch 5'RACE using a primer with a 10-nucleotide random unique molecular identifier that tagged each TCR transcript. Every sequencing run covered 15-18 subjects and yielded more than 160 million TCR-beta sequences. The RNeasy kit was used for extraction of total RNA. The KAPA Real-time Library Amplification kit was used to amplify TCR-beta VDJ regions with primers targeting the TCR constant region and the 5'RACE anchor. Sample indexes and Illumina adaptors were added in a first PCR, after which library yield was increased in a second PCR. The roughly 650 bp TCR product was size-selected on a 2% E-gel SizeSelection system after Ampure bead purification. Library quality was checked on a Bioanalyzer, concentration was measured with Qubit, and libraries were quantified with the Kapa Library Quantification kit before pooling. Paired-end 2 x 150 bp sequencing of the libraries was performed on an Illumina HiSeq 2500. To increase sequence diversity, roughly 24-32% phiX was spiked into each library pool. The paper's data handling went like this. The quality-filtered reads were processed with the UMI-based MiGEC pipeline, whose error correction step removed more than 80% of the raw TCR sequences. VDJ genes were aligned to IMGT germline references, and each clonotype was defined by a unique CDR3 amino acid sequence together with V-J genes. Clonal expansion, Shannon diversity, and CDR3 relatedness (CalcPairwiseDistances, ClusterSamples) were evaluated with VDJtools, and phylogenetic trees were built with CLCbio workbench. Using coefficient-of-variation modelling across technical triplicates, the study counted a clone as expanded if it had at least 8 unique UMIs. The raw public reads went through TCRdb reprocessing: fastp at Q25, MiXCR clone calling, in-frame beta chains kept. Identical CDR3 proteins give one entry, which carries the most common genes and DNA. The authors' filters were not applied to this entry. The sample yields 20,000 to 30,000 distinct CDR3 sequences; 13% were counted once. The top ten clones comprise about 12% of the sample.

This clonotype was counted many times. There is no known antigen for this receptor. No qualities accompany the bases; no much larger clone lies one base away. Including the terminal cysteine and phenylalanine, the CDR3 comprises 15 residues. Only the CDR3 DNA is retained, 45 bases long and in frame from the first base. Sequences DFQATT (CDR1) and SNEGSKA (CDR2) are obtained from the germline V gene (reference sequence). V loses 0 bases of germline sequence and J loses 0 bases, and the interval between the two ends is 9 bases. Libraries from unsorted PBMCs were made from 2 million PBMCs kept in RNAlater at -80 degrees C until RNA extraction. Peripheral blood was subjected to Ficoll-Hypaque density gradient centrifugation to isolate PBMCs, which were then cryopreserved in liquid nitrogen. The research as a whole found: TCR clonal expansion was greatest in HAM/TSP patients and smallest in MS patients, who ranked below even healthy controls. Expanded clones from different subjects shared no identical CDR3 amino acid sequences, which suggests that TCR-beta repertoires were private in all groups.

The sequencing input was PBMCs. The origin of this receptor is a woman aged 60 to 75 with HTLV-1-associated myelopathy (HAM/TSP). The chain links TRBV20-1 with TRBJ1-5; the D gene cannot be resolved reliably. The CDR3 is CSARDLDNSNQPQHF. The base sequence is TGCAGTGCTAGAGATCTTGACAATAGCAATCAGCCCCAGCATTTT.